The 10 T cell receptor beta chains below were found in one sample sequenced in a study of CD8+CD57+ T cells in acquired aplastic anemia. Genomic DNA served as template for TCR beta VDJ and CDR3 profiling. A single record per CDR3 protein comes from TCRdb applying MiXCR to the reads. The sample carries 62,000 or so distinct CDR3 sequences, approximately 50% recorded once. What was sequenced was sorted CD4+, CD8+, or CD8+CD57+ T cells (not recorded which) from PBMCs. The receptors shown here come from a human donor in good health, serving as a control.

This clonotype was seen more than once but under ten times. A much bigger clone sits one base away, suggesting this may be a read error. Since the CDR3 does not end with the conserved phenylalanine or tryptophan, this likely comes from a read error. V is TRBV13 and J is TRBJ2-3; a weak D match, TRBD1 (6 bases). CDR3 length: 14 residues. The V gene's germline CDR1 is PRHDT and CDR2 FYEKMQ (reference sequence). V was clipped by 2 bases and J by 3 bases, with 9 bases between them. The CDR3, as DNA: TGTGCCAGCAGCTTATCTAGGGGGACAGATACGCAGTATCTT. This gives the protein CASSLSRGTDTQYL.

The table lists this clonotype with many counts. The chain uses TRBV20-1 and TRBJ2-3; TRBD2 aligns across 8 bases. The CDR3 is 16 residues long. Germline values: CDR1 DFQATT, CDR2 SNEGSKA (reference sequence). V was clipped by 2 bases and J by 0 bases; unmatched bases: 7. In nucleotides, the CDR3 is TGCAGTGCTAGAAGCCCGGCTAGCGGGAGCACAGATACGCAGTATTTT. Residues: CSARSPASGSTDTQYF.

This rearrangement joins TRBV2 to TRBJ2-7, with a possible D match to TRBD1 (7 bases). The germline gives CDR1 SNHLY, CDR2 FYNNEI. Trimming left V 6 bases short and J 8 bases short, with 11 bases between. This CDR3 is 11 amino acids long. Here the CDR3 reads CASRRDSQQYV. CDR3 DNA sequence: TGTGCCAGCAGGCGGGACAGTCAGCAGTACGTC.

The chain links TRBV19 to TRBJ2-7; TRBD2 matches 11 bases. The CDR3 has 15 amino acids. V shed 6 bases, J shed 1 base, and the junction held 5 bases outside the gene matches. In germline, CDR1 is LNHDA, CDR2 SQIVND (reference sequence). CDR3 DNA sequence: TGTGCCAGTAGCAGTAGCGGGAGGGCTTCCTACGAGCAGTACTTC. Its protein product is CASSSSGRASYEQYF.

V and J are TRBV10-3 and TRBJ2-6; D possibly corresponds to TRBD2 (6 bases). Germline assignment: CDR1 ENHRY and CDR2 SYGVKD. V was trimmed by 6 bases and J by 3 bases, leaving 12 bases between them. The CDR3 totals 15 residues. This chain's CDR3 is CAIRRDGGGANVLTF. In DNA, the CDR3 is TGTGCCATCAGGCGGGATGGAGGTGGGGCCAACGTCCTGACTTTC.

The chain joins TRBV29-1 to TRBJ2-7, with a possible D match to TRBD1 (8 bases). In germline, CDR1 is SQVTM, CDR2 ANQGSEA. Trimming took off 6 bases at V and 1 base at J, with 13 bases between the two ends. The CDR3 spans 13 residues. The CDR3, as DNA: TGCAGCGTCCAACAGGGGGGGTCCTACGAGCAGTACTTC. Translated: CSVQQGGSYEQYF.

This chain joins TRBV7-2 and TRBJ2-7; D remains unclear. V was pared by 4 bases and J by 4 bases, with 8 bases between. Germline-derived CDR1 and CDR2 are SGHTA and FQGNSA. The length of the CDR3 is 12 residues. The CDR3 here is CASSWAQYEQYF. CDR3 in DNA: TGTGCCAGCAGCTGGGCCCAATACGAGCAGTACTTC.

This clonotype showed up many times. The chain combines TRBV19 with TRBJ2-1; 7 positions agree with TRBD1. Germline V gene sequence: CDR1 LNHDA, CDR2 SQIVND (reference sequence). V was pared by 6 bases and J by 3 bases, with 11 bases of the junction left unmatched. The CDR3 length is 16 residues. DNA of the CDR3: TGTGCCAGTAGCACCGACCGGGACAGAGTCTACAATGAGCAGTTCTTC. Protein product: CASSTDRDRVYNEQFF.

This clonotype was counted at least ten times. V is TRBV14 and J is TRBJ2-1; D is perhaps TRBD2 (5 bases). The CDR3 is 12 amino acids. The V end was cut by 1 base, the J end by 7 bases, with 5 bases between. CDR1 is SGHDN, CDR2 FVKESK, per germline. Here the CDR3 reads CASSQGGNEQFF. The DNA of the CDR3 is TGTGCCAGCAGCCAAGGAGGGAATGAGCAGTTCTTC.

The V call is TRBV19, the J call TRBJ2-2; D possibly corresponds to TRBD1 (5 bases). CDR3 length: 14 amino acids. Germline-derived CDR1 and CDR2 are LNHDA and SQIVND (reference sequence). Trimming removed 3 bases from V and 2 bases from J, with 7 bases in between. The CDR3 reads CASSIRGNTGELFF. The CDR3 coding sequence is TGTGCCAGTAGTATTAGGGGTAACACCGGGGAGCTGTTTTTT.